This TCR beta chain was identified during a study of T cells after yellow fever vaccination. Looked up from germline, CDR1 is SEHNR and CDR2 is FQNEAQ (reference sequence). This CDR3 comprises 10 residues. TCRdb re-derived calls from the 5' RACE reads in MiXCR, one entry per CDR3 protein. The sample consists of around 110,000 distinct CDR3 sequences, under 9% of them appearing once. With regard to this clonotype: At one end the junction does not follow the germline gene, possibly because of a read error.

The specimen was CD8+ T cells sorted from PBMCs, collected 45 days after the yellow fever booster vaccination. This TCR came from a man under 40 who received the YFV17D yellow fever vaccine. The J gene is TRBJ2-3, the V gene TRBV7-9; possibly TRBD2 for D (6 bases). CDR3 region: CRGGIDTQYF. Here the CDR3 DNA reads TGCCGTGGGGGGATAGATACGCAGTATTTT.